The entry that follows covers one TCR beta chain sequence. Antigen specificity is unknown. The same CDR3 also results from other DNA sequences found in this sample. PCR used 60 Vbeta primers and 13 Jbeta primers. Profiled with immunoSEQ multiplex PCR; TCRdb holds only in-frame clones, not every one. The table lists approximately 80,000 clones. The sample comes from a study of cytomegalovirus exposure and HLA in healthy donors. The wider study: Within an early data release were roughly 90 million unique TCRs drawn from HLA-typed donors.

Between the trimmed V and J ends, which lost 2 bases and 1 base, there was a span of 12 bases. This CDR3 contains 15 residues. Germline V gives CDR1 MNHEY, CDR2 SVGAGI. Study-wide findings and caveats: Later work found most CMV-associated TCR beta chains apparently HLA-restricted.

The sequence was obtained from a woman under 40 in good health and CMV-seronegative. The chain joins TRBV6-5 to TRBJ2-7, with D perhaps matching TRBD1 (5 bases). The sequenced sample was PBMCs. The chain's CDR3 is CASSYSGHISYEQYF. DNA of the CDR3: TGTGCCAGCAGTTACAGTGGACATATATCCTACGAGCAGTACTTC.